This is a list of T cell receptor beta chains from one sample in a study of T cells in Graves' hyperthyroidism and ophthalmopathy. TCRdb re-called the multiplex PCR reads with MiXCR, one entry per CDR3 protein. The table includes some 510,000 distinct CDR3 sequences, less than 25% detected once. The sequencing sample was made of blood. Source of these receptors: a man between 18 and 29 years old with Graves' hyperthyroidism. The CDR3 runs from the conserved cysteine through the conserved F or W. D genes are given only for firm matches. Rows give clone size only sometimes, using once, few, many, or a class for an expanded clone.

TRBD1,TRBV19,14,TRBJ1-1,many,TGTGCCAGTAGTACGGGACAGGGGGCGACTGAAGCTTTCTTT,CASSTGQGATEAFF
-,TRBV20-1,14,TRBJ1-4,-,TGCAGTGCTAGAGCCCAGGGCGAGGATGAAAAACTGTTTTTT,CSARAQGEDEKLFF
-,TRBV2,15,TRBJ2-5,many,TGTGCCAGCAGTCCCTCTGCCGCTCTCCAAGAGACCCAGTACTTC,CASSPSAALQETQYF
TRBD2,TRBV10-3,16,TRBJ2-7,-,TGTGCCATCAGTGAGGCTAGCGGGAGGGTAGGCTACGAGCAGTACTTC,CAISEASGRVGYEQYF
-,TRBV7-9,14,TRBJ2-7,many,TGTGCCAGCAGCTCGGGACTCGGGGCTGACGAGCAGTACTTC,CASSSGLGADEQYF
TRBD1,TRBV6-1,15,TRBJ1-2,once,TGTGCCAGCAGACTTACACAGGGGGCTACCTATGGCTACACCTTC,CASRLTQGATYGYTF
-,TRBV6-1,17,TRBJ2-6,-,TGTGCCAGCAGTCCTCAGACCGGGAGAGCTGGGGCCAACGTCCTGACTTTC,CASSPQTGRAGANVLTF
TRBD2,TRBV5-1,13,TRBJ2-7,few,TGCGCCAGCAGCTTGCGGGGGGTATACGAGCAGTACTTC,CASSLRGVYEQYF
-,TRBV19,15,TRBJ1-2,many,TGTGCCAGTAGTATCTTCGGGGAATTTAACTATGGCTACACCTTC,CASSIFGEFNYGYTF
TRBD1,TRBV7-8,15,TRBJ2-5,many,TGTGCCAGCAGCTGGACCGGGACAGGGCAAGAGACCCAGTACTTC,CASSWTGTGQETQYF
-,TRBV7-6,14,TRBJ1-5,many,TGTGCCAGCAGCCCAATGGGGAGCAATCAGCCCCAGCATTTT,CASSPMGSNQPQHF
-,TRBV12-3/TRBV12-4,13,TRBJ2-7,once,TGTGCCAGCAGTCCTCCGCTGACAGACGAGCAGTACTTC,CASSPPLTDEQYF
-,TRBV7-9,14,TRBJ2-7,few,TGTGCCAGCGCCCCGACAGGAGGAAAATACGAGCAGTACTTC,CASAPTGGKYEQYF
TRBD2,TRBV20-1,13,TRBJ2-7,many,TGCAGTGCTAGCGGGGGGAGCTCCTACGAGCAGTACTTC,CSASGGSSYEQYF
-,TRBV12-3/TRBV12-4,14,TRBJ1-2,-,TGTGCCAGCAGAGGACGGGGGAGGTACTATGGCTACACCTTC,CASRGRGRYYGYTF
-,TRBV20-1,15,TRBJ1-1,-,TGCAGTGCTAGAGATCTCCGTCCGGGGGACACTGAAGCTTTCTTT,CSARDLRPGDTEAFF
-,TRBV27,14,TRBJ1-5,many,TGTGCCAGCAGCCCCGGGACTTTTAATCAGCCCCAGCATTTT,CASSPGTFNQPQHF
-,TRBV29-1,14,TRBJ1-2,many,TGCAGCGTTGAAGAAGGCGGAACTAACTATGGCTACACCTTC,CSVEEGGTNYGYTF
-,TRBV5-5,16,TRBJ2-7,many,TGTGCCAGCAGCTTGAGAGTAAGTGCAGGGCAGGTCGAGCAGTACTTC,CASSLRVSAGQVEQYF
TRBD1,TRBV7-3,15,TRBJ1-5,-,TGTGCCAGCAGCTTAGGGCAGGGGGTCCATCAGCCCCAGCATTTT,CASSLGQGVHQPQHF
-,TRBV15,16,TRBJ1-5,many,TGTGCCACCAGCAGACTCGGTACTCTTGGCAATCAGCCCCAGCATTTT,CATSRLGTLGNQPQHF
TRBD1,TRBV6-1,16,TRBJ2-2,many,TGTGCCAGCAGTCGACGACAGGGAATAATGATCGGGGAGCTGTTTTTT,CASSRRQGIMIGELFF
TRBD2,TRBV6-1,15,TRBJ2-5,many,TGTGCCAGCAGTCAACCGACTAGCGGGGAGGAGACCCAGTACTTC,CASSQPTSGEETQYF
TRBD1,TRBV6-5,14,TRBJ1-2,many,TGTGCCAGCAGTACCGGACAGGGTCGGTATGGCTACACCTTC,CASSTGQGRYGYTF
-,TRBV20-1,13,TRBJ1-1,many,TGCAGTGCTCCTCAGGGGTTTGGCACTGAAGCTTTCTTT,CSAPQGFGTEAFF
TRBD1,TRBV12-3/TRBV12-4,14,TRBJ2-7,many,TGTGCCAGCAGTCCCACAGGGGAAATTCACGAGCAGTACTTC,CASSPTGEIHEQYF
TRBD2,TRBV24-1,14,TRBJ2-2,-,TGTGCCATCGGGACTAGCGAGAACACCGGGGAGCTGTTTTTT,CAIGTSENTGELFF